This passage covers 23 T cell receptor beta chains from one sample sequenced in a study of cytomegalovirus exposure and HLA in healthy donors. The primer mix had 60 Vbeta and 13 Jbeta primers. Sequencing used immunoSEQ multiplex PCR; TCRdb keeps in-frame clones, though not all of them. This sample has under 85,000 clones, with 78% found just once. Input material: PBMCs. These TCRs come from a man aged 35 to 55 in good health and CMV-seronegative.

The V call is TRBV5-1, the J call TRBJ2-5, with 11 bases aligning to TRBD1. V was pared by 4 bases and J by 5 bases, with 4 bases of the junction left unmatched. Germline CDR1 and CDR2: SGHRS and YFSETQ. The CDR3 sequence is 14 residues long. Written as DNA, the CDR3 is TGCGCCAGCAGCCTCGGACAGGGGGCCGAGACCCAGTACTTC. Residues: CASSLGQGAETQYF.

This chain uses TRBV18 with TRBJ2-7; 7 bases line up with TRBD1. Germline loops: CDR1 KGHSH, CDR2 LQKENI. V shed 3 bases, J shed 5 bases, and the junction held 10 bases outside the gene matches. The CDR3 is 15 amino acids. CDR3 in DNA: TGTGCCAGCTCACCCCTCGAGACAGGGTCCAACGAGCAGTACTTC. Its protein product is CASSPLETGSNEQYF.

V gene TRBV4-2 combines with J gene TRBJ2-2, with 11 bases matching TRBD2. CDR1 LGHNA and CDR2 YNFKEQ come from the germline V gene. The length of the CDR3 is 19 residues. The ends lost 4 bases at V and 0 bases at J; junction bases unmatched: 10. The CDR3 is CASSPRSLAGGPNTGELFF. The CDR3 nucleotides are TGTGCCAGCAGCCCAAGGAGCCTAGCGGGAGGTCCGAACACCGGGGAGCTGTTTTTT.

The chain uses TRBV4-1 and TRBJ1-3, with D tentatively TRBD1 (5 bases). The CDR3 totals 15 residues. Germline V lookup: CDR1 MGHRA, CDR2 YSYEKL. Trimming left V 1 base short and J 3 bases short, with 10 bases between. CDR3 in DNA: TGCGCCAGCAGCCAAGGGGGCGGGATTGGAAACACCATATATTTT. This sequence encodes CASSQGGGIGNTIYF.

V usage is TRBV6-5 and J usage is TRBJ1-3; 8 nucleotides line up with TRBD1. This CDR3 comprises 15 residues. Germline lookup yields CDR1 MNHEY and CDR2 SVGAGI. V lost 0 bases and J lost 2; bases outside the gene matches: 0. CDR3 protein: CASSYSDRAGNTIYF. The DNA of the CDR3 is TGTGCCAGCAGTTACTCGGACAGGGCTGGAAACACCATATATTTT.

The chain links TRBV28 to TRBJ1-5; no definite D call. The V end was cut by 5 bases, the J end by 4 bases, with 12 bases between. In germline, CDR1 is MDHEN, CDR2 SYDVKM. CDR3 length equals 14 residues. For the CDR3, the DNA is TGTGCCAGCAGTCGGCAACTAGAAAATCAGCCCCAGCATTTT. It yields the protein CASSRQLENQPQHF.

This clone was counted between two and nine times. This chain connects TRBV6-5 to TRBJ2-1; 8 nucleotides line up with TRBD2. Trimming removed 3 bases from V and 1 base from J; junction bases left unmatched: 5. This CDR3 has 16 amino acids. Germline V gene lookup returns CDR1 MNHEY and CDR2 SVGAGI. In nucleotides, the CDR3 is TGTGCCAGCAGTTATAGCGGGATCCGATCCTACAATGAGCAGTTCTTC. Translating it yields CASSYSGIRSYNEQFF.

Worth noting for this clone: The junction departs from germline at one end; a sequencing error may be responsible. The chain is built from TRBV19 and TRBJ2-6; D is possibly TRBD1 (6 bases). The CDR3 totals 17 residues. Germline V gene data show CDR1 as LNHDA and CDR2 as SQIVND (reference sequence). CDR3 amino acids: CASRRDTYSSGANGLTF. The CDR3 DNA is TGTGCCAGTAGACGGGACACATACTCCTCTGGGGCCAACGGCCTGACTTTC.

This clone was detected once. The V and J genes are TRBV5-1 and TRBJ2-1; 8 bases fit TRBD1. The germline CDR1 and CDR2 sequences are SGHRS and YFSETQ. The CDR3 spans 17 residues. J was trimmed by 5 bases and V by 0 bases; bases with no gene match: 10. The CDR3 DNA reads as TGCGCCAGCAGCTTGGGGGCTCAGGGGGCGCCGGACAATGAGCAGTTCTTC. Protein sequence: CASSLGAQGAPDNEQFF.

The CDR3 protein is CASSLTGQSYGYTF. The CDR3 DNA is TGCGCCAGCAGCTTAACTGGACAGAGCTATGGCTACACCTTC. The chain uses TRBV5-1 and TRBJ1-2; D may be TRBD1 (6 bases). Germline assignment: CDR1 SGHRS and CDR2 YFSETQ. CDR3 length: 14 amino acids. The V end lost 2 bases, the J end lost 4 bases, and 12 bases lay between the germline ends.

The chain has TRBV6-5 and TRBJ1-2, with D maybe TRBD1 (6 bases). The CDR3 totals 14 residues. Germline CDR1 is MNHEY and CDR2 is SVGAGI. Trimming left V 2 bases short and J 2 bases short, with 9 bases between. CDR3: CASSYDRKNYGYTF. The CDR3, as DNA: TGTGCCAGCAGTTACGACAGGAAAAACTATGGCTACACCTTC.

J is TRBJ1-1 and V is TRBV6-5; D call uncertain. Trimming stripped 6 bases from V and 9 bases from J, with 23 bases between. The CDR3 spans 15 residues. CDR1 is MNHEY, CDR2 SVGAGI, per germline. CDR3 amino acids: CASRNDGERGPKAFF. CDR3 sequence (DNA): TGTGCCAGCAGGAACGACGGAGAACGGGGTCCGAAAGCTTTCTTT.

The chain's CDR3 is CASSLLGQGADQPQHF. The DNA for the CDR3 is TGTGCCAGCAGCTTATTAGGACAGGGGGCGGATCAGCCCCAGCATTTT. This chain links TRBV7-2 with TRBJ1-5; 11 bases are shared with TRBD1. Trimming cost V 2 bases and J 5 bases; bases outside gene matches: 5. Germline V gene sequence: CDR1 SGHTA, CDR2 FQGNSA. The CDR3 spans 16 residues.

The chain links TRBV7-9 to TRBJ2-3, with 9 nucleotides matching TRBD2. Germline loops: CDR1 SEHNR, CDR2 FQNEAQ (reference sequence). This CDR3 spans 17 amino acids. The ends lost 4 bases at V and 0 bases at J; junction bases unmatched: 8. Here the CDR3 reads CASSSSASGKSTDTQYF. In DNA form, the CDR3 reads TGTGCCAGCAGCTCGTCCGCTAGCGGGAAAAGCACAGATACGCAGTATTTT. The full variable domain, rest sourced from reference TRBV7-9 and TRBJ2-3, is DTGVSQNPRHKITKRGQNVTFRCDPISEHNRLYWYRQTLGQGPEFLTYFQNEAQLEKSRLLSDRFSAERPKGSFSTLEIQRTEQGDSAMYLCASSSSASGKSTDTQYFGPGTRLTVL.

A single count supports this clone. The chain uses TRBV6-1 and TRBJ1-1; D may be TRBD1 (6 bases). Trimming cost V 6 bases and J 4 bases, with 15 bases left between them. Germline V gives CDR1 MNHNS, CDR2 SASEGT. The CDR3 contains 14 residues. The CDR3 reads CASRAPGHITEAFF. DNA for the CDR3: TGTGCCAGCAGGGCCCCGGGACACATCACTGAAGCTTTCTTT.

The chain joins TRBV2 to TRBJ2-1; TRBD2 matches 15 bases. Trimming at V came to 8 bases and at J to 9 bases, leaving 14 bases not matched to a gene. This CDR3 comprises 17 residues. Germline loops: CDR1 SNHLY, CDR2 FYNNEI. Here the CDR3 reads CASVTDLKGLAGGEQFF. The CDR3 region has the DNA TGTGCCAGCGTAACTGACCTTAAGGGACTAGCGGGAGGTGAGCAGTTCTTC.

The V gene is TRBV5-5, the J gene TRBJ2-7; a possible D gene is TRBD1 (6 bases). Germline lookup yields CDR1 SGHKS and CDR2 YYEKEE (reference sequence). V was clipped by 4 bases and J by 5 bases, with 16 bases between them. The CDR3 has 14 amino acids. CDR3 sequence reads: CASSIATGFHEQYF. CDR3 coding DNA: TGTGCCAGCAGCATCGCTACAGGGTTCCACGAGCAGTACTTC.

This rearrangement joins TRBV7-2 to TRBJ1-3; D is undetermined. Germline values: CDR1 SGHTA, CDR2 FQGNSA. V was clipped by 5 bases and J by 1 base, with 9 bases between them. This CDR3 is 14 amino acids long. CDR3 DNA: TGTGCCAGCAGCGATCGTAGATCTGGAAACACCATATATTTT. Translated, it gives CASSDRRSGNTIYF.

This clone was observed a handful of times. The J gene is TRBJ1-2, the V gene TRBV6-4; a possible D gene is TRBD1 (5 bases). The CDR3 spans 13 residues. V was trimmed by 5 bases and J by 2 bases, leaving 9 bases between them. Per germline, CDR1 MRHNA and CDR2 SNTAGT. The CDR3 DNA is TGTGCCAGCAGTCCAGGGCAAAACTATGGCTACACCTTC. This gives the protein CASSPGQNYGYTF.

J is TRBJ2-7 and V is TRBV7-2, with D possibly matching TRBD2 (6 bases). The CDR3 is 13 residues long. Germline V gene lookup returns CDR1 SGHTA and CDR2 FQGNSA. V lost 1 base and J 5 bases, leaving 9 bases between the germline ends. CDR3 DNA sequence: TGTGCCAGCAGCTTAGATCGGGGGAACGAGCAGTACTTC. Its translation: CASSLDRGNEQYF.

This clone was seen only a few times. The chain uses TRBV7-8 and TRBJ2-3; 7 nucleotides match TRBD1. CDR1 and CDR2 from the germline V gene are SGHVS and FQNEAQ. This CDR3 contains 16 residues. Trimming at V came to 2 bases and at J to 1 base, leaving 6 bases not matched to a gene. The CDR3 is CASSLSTGVGTDTQYF. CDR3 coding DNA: TGTGCCAGCAGCTTATCTACAGGGGTGGGCACAGATACGCAGTATTTT.

The CDR3 region is CASSFRAGGGWAQHF. In nucleotides, the CDR3 is TGTGCCAGCAGTTTTCGGGCAGGGGGAGGATGGGCCCAGCATTTT. The rearrangement joins TRBV28 to TRBJ1-5, with TRBD1 matching over 7 bases. The CDR3 consists of 15 residues. Germline lookup yields CDR1 MDHEN and CDR2 SYDVKM. V shed 3 bases, J shed 11 bases, and the junction held 13 bases outside the gene matches.

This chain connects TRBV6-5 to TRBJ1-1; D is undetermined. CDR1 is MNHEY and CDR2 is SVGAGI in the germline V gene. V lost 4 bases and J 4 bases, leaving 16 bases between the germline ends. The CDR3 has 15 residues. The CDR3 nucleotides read TGTGCCAGCAGTTCTGCGGTGGTCAAACCCACTGAAGCTTTCTTT. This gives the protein CASSSAVVKPTEAFF.